This T cell receptor beta chain originates from a study of OX40 agonist ivuxolimab in advanced cancers. The CDR3 sequence is 14 residues long. V was clipped by 1 base and J by 2 bases, with 7 bases between them. Germline V CDR1 and CDR2: LNHDA, SQIVND (reference sequence). Libraries were prepared by immunoSEQ multiplex PCR; TCRdb keeps only in-frame clonotypes and omits some of them. Of 45,000 to 65,000 clones in the sample, approximately 90% were seen once. The chain employs TRBV19 and TRBJ2-3; D gene uncertain. This receptor was obtained from an adult with an advanced solid tumor such as melanoma, head and neck, liver or kidney cancer. Source: CD4+ or CD8+ T cells sorted from blood, taken in a trial of the OX40 agonist ivuxolimab. CDR3 amino acids: CASSIVGSTDTQYF. The DNA of the CDR3 is TGTGCCAGTAGTATAGTAGGCTCCACAGATACGCAGTATTTT.